This T cell receptor beta chain came from a study of cytomegalovirus exposure and HLA in healthy donors. Primers: 60 Vbeta forward and 13 Jbeta reverse. Some clones are missing from TCRdb's copy, which holds only in-frame ones; the method was immunoSEQ multiplex PCR. In the table there are 100,000 to 150,000 clones, about four fifths of which are singletons. CDR3 length: 16 residues. J gave up 2 bases and V 4 bases, and 4 bases lay outside the gene matches. Germline V gives CDR1 SGHVS, CDR2 FQNEAQ. What was sequenced was PBMCs. This sequence originates from a woman aged 40 to 50 in good health and CMV-seropositive. The J gene is TRBJ1-5, the V gene TRBV7-8; 11 bases match TRBD1. The CDR3 nucleotides are TGTGCCAGCAGCTCGGACAGGGGGCCCGGCAATCAGCCCCAGCATTTT. It translates to CASSSDRGPGNQPQHF. Full variable domain (rest looked up from reference TRBV7-8 and TRBJ1-5): GAGVSQSPRYKVAKRGQDVALRCDPISGHVSLFWYQQALGQGPEFLTYFQNEAQLDKSGLPSDRFFAERPEGSVSTLKIQRTQQEDSAVYLCASSSDRGPGNQPQHFGDGTRLSIL.